One sample yielded the 31 T cell receptor beta chains listed below, sequenced in a study of control samples from healthy donors and cancer patients. Assay used: immunoSEQ multiplex PCR; TCRdb lists only in-frame clones, some missing. This table holds some 90,000 clones, more than 85% found once. Sample: blood. These receptors were taken from a woman between 25 and 40 years old in good health.

The V and J genes are TRBV5-1 and TRBJ2-1; D might be TRBD2 (7 bases). Trimming left V 4 bases short and J 1 base short, with 15 bases between. The length of the CDR3 is 16 residues. Germline CDR1 SGHRS, CDR2 YFSETQ. The CDR3 loop reads CASSHGGGSSYNEQFF. CDR3 sequence (DNA): TGCGCCAGCAGCCATGGCGGGGGCTCGTCCTACAATGAGCAGTTCTTC.

The chain has TRBV19 and TRBJ2-7; D is possibly TRBD1 (6 bases). CDR3 length: 13 amino acids. Trimming cost V 3 bases and J 7 bases, with 13 bases left between them. Germline V CDR1 and CDR2: LNHDA, SQIVND (reference sequence). The CDR3 DNA follows: TGTGCCAGTAGTATTAGGGGGACCGAAGAGCAGTACTTC. As protein: CASSIRGTEEQYF.

A single count supports this clone. The rearrangement joins TRBV7-2 to TRBJ2-7; the match to TRBD2 covers 7 bases. The CDR3 length is 15 residues. Losses at the gene ends were 5 bases for V and 3 bases for J; bases not matched to a gene: 10. Germline V gene data show CDR1 as SGHTA and CDR2 as FQGNSA. CDR3: CASSPLASGIYEQYF. CDR3 coding DNA: TGTGCCAGCAGCCCGTTGGCTAGCGGTATCTACGAGCAGTACTTC.

The rearrangement uses TRBV7-9 and TRBJ1-1; D gene uncertain. Germline CDR1 SEHNR, CDR2 FQNEAQ (reference sequence). This CDR3 is 15 amino acids long. Trimming shortened V by 1 base and J by 1 base, and 10 bases separated the two germline ends. In DNA form, the CDR3 reads TGTGCCAGCAGCTTAGGCCAGTGGAAGAACACTGAAGCTTTCTTT. Translation: CASSLGQWKNTEAFF.

This sequence joins TRBV10-2 and TRBJ1-2, with D uncertain. Per the germline V gene, CDR1 is WSHSY and CDR2 is SAAADI. V lost 2 bases and J 5 bases, leaving 12 bases between the germline ends. CDR3 length: 14 residues. The DNA of the CDR3 is TGCGCCAGCAGTGAGATGGGAGGAGGGTATGGCTACACCTTC. Translation: CASSEMGGGYGYTF.

The chain couples TRBV19 to TRBJ2-7; no clear D gene. Germline CDR1 is LNHDA and CDR2 is SQIVND (reference sequence). The V end was cut by 4 bases, the J end by 0 bases, with 16 bases between. This CDR3 has 16 amino acids. The CDR3 DNA reads TGTGCCAGTAGTAGTCGCTCTCAGAGAGCCTCCTACGAGCAGTACTTC. Its protein is CASSSRSQRASYEQYF.

J is TRBJ2-1 and V is TRBV15, with unresolved D. The CDR3 consists of 15 residues. Germline V gene data show CDR1 as LNHNV and CDR2 as YYDKDF (reference sequence). Trimming left V 3 bases short and J 0 bases short, with 9 bases between. The CDR3 DNA reads TGTGCCACCAGCAGGGGTGGGGTCTCCTACAATGAGCAGTTCTTC. Translating it yields CATSRGGVSYNEQFF.

The V and J genes are TRBV19 and TRBJ1-1; D is perhaps TRBD1 (5 bases). The CDR3 covers 14 residues. Trimming stripped 2 bases from V and 8 bases from J, with 15 bases between. The V gene's germline CDR1 is LNHDA and CDR2 SQIVND (reference sequence). DNA of the CDR3: TGTGCCAGTAGTATAACGGGGGGACCACCCGAAGCTTTCTTT. Translation gives CASSITGGPPEAFF. Full variable domain (missing parts from reference TRBV19 and TRBJ1-1): DGGITQSPKYLFRKEGQNVTLSCEQNLNHDAMYWYRQDPGQGLRLIYYSQIVNDFQKGDIAEGYSVSREKKESFPLTVTSAQKNPTAFYLCASSITGGPPEAFFGQGTRLTVV.

The chain couples TRBV5-6 to TRBJ1-2, with D possibly being TRBD1 (6 bases). The ends were cut back, 4 bases at V and 1 base at J, with 11 bases in the middle. The germline gives CDR1 SGHDT, CDR2 YYEEEE. This CDR3 is 14 amino acids long. The CDR3 region has the DNA TGTGCCAGCAGCATGACAGGCTTTAACTATGGCTACACCTTC. This translates into CASSMTGFNYGYTF. The whole variable domain, filled in from reference TRBV5-6 and TRBJ1-2, reads DAGVTQSPTHLIKTRGQQVTLRCSPKSGHDTVSWYQQALGQGPQFIFQYYEEEERQRGNFPDRFSGHQFPNYSSELNVNALLLGDSALYLCASSMTGFNYGYTFGSGTRLTVV.

V usage is TRBV19 and J usage is TRBJ2-7, with D hard to call. V lost 4 bases and J 2 bases, leaving 3 bases between the germline ends. This CDR3 has 11 amino acids. Germline V CDR1 and CDR2: LNHDA, SQIVND (reference sequence). CDR3 sequence (DNA): TGTGCCAGTAGTAGCCCCTACGAGCAGTACTTC. Encoded protein: CASSSPYEQYF. The full variable domain, rest sourced from reference TRBV19 and TRBJ2-7, is DGGITQSPKYLFRKEGQNVTLSCEQNLNHDAMYWYRQDPGQGLRLIYYSQIVNDFQKGDIAEGYSVSREKKESFPLTVTSAQKNPTAFYLCASSSPYEQYFGPGTRLTVT.

The rearrangement links TRBV7-5 to TRBJ1-2; the table's D call TRBD1 went unverified against the DNA. TRBV7-5 is a documented pseudogene. The CDR3 runs to 13 residues. The CDR3 region is CVRSPQQARGYTF. The DNA of the CDR3 is TGTGTCAGAAGCCCCCAGCAGGCTCGGGGCTACACCTTC.

The chain is built from TRBV5-4 and TRBJ1-2; D remains unclear. The CDR3 consists of 12 residues. Germline V gives CDR1 SGHNT, CDR2 YYREEE (reference sequence). The ends were cut back, 2 bases at V and 8 bases at J, with 10 bases in the middle. DNA for the CDR3: TGTGCCAGCAGCTTCACTGGAGGGGGCTACACCTTC. Translated, it gives CASSFTGGGYTF.

V and J are TRBV5-8 and TRBJ2-7; TRBD2 matches at 10 bases. With 0 bases clipped from V and 6 bases from J, the junction kept 6 bases outside the gene matches. Germline V gene sequence: CDR1 SGHTS, CDR2 YDEGEE. The CDR3 is made up of 15 amino acids. The DNA for the CDR3 is TGTGCCAGCAGCTTGGCACTAGCGGGACCCTCCGAGCAGTACTTC. Protein: CASSLALAGPSEQYF.

The gene calls are TRBV27 and TRBJ1-6; D is unresolved. V was clipped by 10 bases and J by 10 bases, with 8 bases between them. Germline V lookup: CDR1 MNHEY, CDR2 SMNVEV (reference sequence). The CDR3 is 10 residues long. The chain's CDR3 is CAKTRSPLHF. CDR3 in DNA: TGTGCCAAGACAAGGTCACCCCTCCACTTT.

V gene TRBV7-2 combines with J gene TRBJ1-3; D possibly corresponds to TRBD1 (5 bases). Germline V gene lookup returns CDR1 SGHTA and CDR2 FQGNSA. V lost 5 bases and J lost 1, with 15 bases in between. The CDR3 is made up of 16 amino acids. The CDR3 region is CASSPRTPKSGNTIYF. CDR3 nucleotides: TGTGCCAGCAGCCCCCGGACACCAAAGTCTGGAAACACCATATATTTT.

The V gene is TRBV7-3, the J gene TRBJ2-3; 7 bases line up with TRBD2. Germline values: CDR1 SGHTA, CDR2 FQGTGA. The CDR3 runs to 17 residues. V lost 4 bases and J lost 0; bases outside the gene matches: 10. The CDR3 here is CASSSRAGGGSTDTQYF. The CDR3 coding sequence is TGTGCCAGCAGCTCCAGAGCGGGCGGGGGAAGCACAGATACGCAGTATTTT.

The rearrangement joins TRBV28 to TRBJ1-6; maybe TRBD1 (6 bases). There are 16 residues in the CDR3. V was clipped by 2 bases and J by 9 bases, with 17 bases between them. Germline CDR1 reads MDHEN; CDR2 reads SYDVKM. Written as DNA, the CDR3 is TGTGCCAGCAGTTTAACCCCCCCCGGGGGCGGTTCACCCCTCCACTTT. Protein sequence: CASSLTPPGGGSPLHF.

J is TRBJ1-1 and V is TRBV6-5; weak D call: TRBD1 (5 bases). The CDR3 has 14 amino acids. Trimming pared 6 bases from V and 7 bases from J, leaving 18 bases between. Germline CDR1 reads MNHEY; CDR2 reads SVGAGI. CDR3 amino acids: CASRRDREAGEAFF. CDR3 coding DNA: TGTGCCAGCAGACGGGACCGAGAGGCGGGTGAAGCTTTCTTT.

The genes are TRBV5-1 and TRBJ1-3; D is undetermined. Germline CDR1 reads SGHRS; CDR2 reads YFSETQ. Deletions cut 0 bases from V and 3 bases from J, with 13 bases between. The CDR3 has 16 residues. The CDR3 is CASSLDGLTFGNTIYF. As DNA, the CDR3 is TGCGCCAGCAGCTTGGATGGGTTGACTTTTGGAAACACCATATATTTT.

The chain's CDR3 is CASSLGIGQGVNAEAFF. In nucleotides, the CDR3 is TGCGCCAGCAGCTTGGGCATAGGACAGGGGGTAAACGCTGAAGCTTTCTTT. The chain links TRBV5-1 to TRBJ1-1; TRBD1 aligns across 10 bases. Germline V CDR1 and CDR2: SGHRS, YFSETQ. J gave up 6 bases and V 0 bases, and 11 bases lay outside the gene matches. The CDR3 has 17 amino acids.

The J gene is TRBJ1-2, the V gene TRBV7-2, with 8 bases that match TRBD1. Trimming took 7 bases from V and 4 from J; bases not matched to a gene: 5. Germline-derived CDR1 and CDR2 are SGHTA and FQGNSA. The CDR3 totals 13 residues. In DNA, the CDR3 is TGTGCCAGCACCCAGGGGGCATTCTATGGCTACACCTTC. This gives the protein CASTQGAFYGYTF.

The chain recombines TRBV12-3 or TRBV12-4 with TRBJ1-1; a possible D gene is TRBD1 (6 bases). This CDR3 region has 13 residues. The ends were cut back, 7 bases at V and 6 bases at J, with 15 bases in the middle. CDR3 loop: CASTPAGAPEAFF. In DNA, the CDR3 is TGTGCCAGCACCCCCGCAGGGGCTCCTGAAGCTTTCTTT.

This clone has just one count. The chain has TRBV19 and TRBJ2-7, with TRBD2 identical over 10 bases. Germline-derived CDR1 and CDR2 are LNHDA and SQIVND (reference sequence). V shed 3 bases and J 4 bases; nucleotides not matched to a gene: 6. The CDR3 is 15 residues long. In DNA form, the CDR3 reads TGTGCCAGTAGTATGCAAGCGGGAGGGCGATACGAGCAGTACTTC. Protein sequence: CASSMQAGGRYEQYF. Combining the CDR3 with reference TRBV19 and TRBJ2-7 gives the whole variable domain DGGITQSPKYLFRKEGQNVTLSCEQNLNHDAMYWYRQDPGQGLRLIYYSQIVNDFQKGDIAEGYSVSREKKESFPLTVTSAQKNPTAFYLCASSMQAGGRYEQYFGPGTRLTVT.

The chain uses TRBV10-3 and TRBJ1-2, with D maybe TRBD1 (5 bases). Germline loops: CDR1 ENHRY, CDR2 SYGVKD. CDR3 size: 15 residues. V shed 3 bases and J shed 1 base, with 12 bases lying between them. CDR3 in DNA: TGTGCCATCAGTGAATCCCAGGGTTATAACTATGGCTACACCTTC. Translating it yields CAISESQGYNYGYTF.

The rearrangement links TRBV11-2 to TRBJ2-7, with D tentatively TRBD1 (5 bases). Germline V lookup: CDR1 SGHAT, CDR2 FQNNGV. Trimming stripped 5 bases from V and 7 bases from J, with 21 bases between. This CDR3 region has 15 residues. CDR3 amino acids: CASSHPGGAGWEQYF. CDR3 DNA: TGTGCCAGCAGCCATCCTGGTGGGGCCGGGTGGGAGCAGTACTTC.

The chain recombines TRBV6-5 with TRBJ1-1; D call uncertain. Germline CDR1 is MNHEY and CDR2 is SVGAGI. The CDR3 contains 12 residues. Trimming pared 11 bases from V and 6 bases from J, leaving 16 bases between. The CDR3 DNA reads TGTGCCGTCGGCGCGGGTTTGGCTGAAGCTTTCTTT. Protein: CAVGAGLAEAFF.

This chain uses TRBV29-1 with TRBJ2-1; TRBD1 matches at 7 bases. Germline V lookup: CDR1 SQVTM, CDR2 ANQGSEA. Trimming took 7 bases from V and 5 from J; bases not matched to a gene: 11. The CDR3 loop spans 14 amino acids. CDR3 DNA sequence: TGCAGCGCCTACCCCGGGACAGATAACAATGAGCAGTTCTTC. Its protein product is CSAYPGTDNNEQFF.

The table lists this clone with a count of one. The rearrangement joins TRBV5-4 to TRBJ2-3; TRBD2 matches at 15 bases. V was clipped by 4 bases and J by 11 bases; unmatched bases: 8. CDR1 is SGHNT, CDR2 YYREEE, per germline (reference sequence). The CDR3 is 15 amino acids. CDR3 in amino acids: CASSQPGLAGGGQYF. CDR3 DNA sequence: TGTGCCAGCAGCCAGCCGGGACTAGCGGGAGGAGGGCAGTATTTT.

V gene TRBV2 combines with J gene TRBJ1-5; D call uncertain. The CDR3 is 15 amino acids. The V gene's germline CDR1 is SNHLY and CDR2 FYNNEI. The ends were cut back, 6 bases at V and 8 bases at J, with 20 bases in the middle. The CDR3 DNA reads TGTGCCAGCAGGGGAAACTACGGGCAGGCGGAGCCCCAGCATTTT. Its translation is CASRGNYGQAEPQHF.

The CDR3 DNA sequence: TGCGCCAGCAGCTACAGCGGGGGGGGGTACAATGAGCAGTTCTTC. It yields the protein CASSYSGGGYNEQFF. This chain links TRBV4-1 with TRBJ2-1; 10 nucleotides agree with TRBD2. Unmatched junction bases numbered 5, after V lost 5 bases and J lost 4 bases. Germline CDR1 MGHRA, CDR2 YSYEKL. The CDR3 contains 15 residues.

This chain joins TRBV3-1 (or the pseudogene TRBV3-2) and TRBJ2-7; 10 bases are shared with TRBD2. Trimming cost V 1 base and J 4 bases; bases outside gene matches: 7. The CDR3 runs 16 residues. In germline, CDR1 is LGHDT, CDR2 YNNKEL (reference sequence). CDR3 sequence reads: CASSQGTSGAGYEQYF. Written as DNA, the CDR3 is TGTGCCAGCAGCCAAGGGACTAGCGGTGCCGGGTACGAGCAGTACTTC.